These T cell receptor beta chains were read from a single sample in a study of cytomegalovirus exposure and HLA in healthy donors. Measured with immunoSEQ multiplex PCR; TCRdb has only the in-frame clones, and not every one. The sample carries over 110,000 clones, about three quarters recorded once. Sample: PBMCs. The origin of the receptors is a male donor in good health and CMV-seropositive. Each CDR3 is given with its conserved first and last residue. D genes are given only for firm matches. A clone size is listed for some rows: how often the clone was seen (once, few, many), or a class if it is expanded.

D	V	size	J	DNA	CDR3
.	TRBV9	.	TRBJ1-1	TGTGCCAGCAGCCCATCCACCGGGGGGTATTGGGACCGGGCTCCCGGAGGGAACACTGAAGCTTTCTTT	CASSPSTGGYWDRAPGGNTEAFF
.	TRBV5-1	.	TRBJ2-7	TGCGCCAGCAGTTCCAAGAGCTCCTACGAGCAGTACTTC	CASSSKSSYEQYF
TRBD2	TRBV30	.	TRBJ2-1	TGTGCCTGGAGTGTACCGGCGGGAGGGTTATACAATGAGCAGTTCTTC	CAWSVPAGGLYNEQFF
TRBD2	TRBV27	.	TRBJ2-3	TGTGCCAGCAGGGGATGGGCTAGCGGGGAAGATACGCAGTATTTT	CASRGWASGEDTQYF
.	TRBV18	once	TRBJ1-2	TGTGCCAGCTCACCACCGTCCGGGGCGGGAGGCTACACCTTC	CASSPPSGAGGYTF
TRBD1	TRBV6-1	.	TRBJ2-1	TGTGCCAGCAGTGAAGCGGGACAGGGGAGAAGTGAGCAGTTCTTC	CASSEAGQGRSEQFF
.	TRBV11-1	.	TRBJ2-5	TGTGCCAGCAGCCCCGAAGACAGCCAAGAGACCCAGTACTTC	CASSPEDSQETQYF
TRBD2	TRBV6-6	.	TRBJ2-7	TGTGCCAGCAGAGTAGCGGGAGGGCTGGCCTACGAGCAGTACTTC	CASRVAGGLAYEQYF
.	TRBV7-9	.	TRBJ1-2	TGTGCCAGCAGCTTCAGGGTAAGGGGGTATGGCTACACCTTC	CASSFRVRGYGYTF
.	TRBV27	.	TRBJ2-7	TGTGCCAGCAGTTTATCCCCCAGTTCCTACGAGCAGTACTTC	CASSLSPSSYEQYF
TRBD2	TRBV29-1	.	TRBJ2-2	TGCAGCGGCCTAGCGGGAGGGCCCCCCGGGGAGCTGTTTTTT	CSGLAGGPPGELFF